The 9 T cell receptor beta chains presented below share a single source sample, sequenced in a study of cytomegalovirus exposure and HLA in healthy donors. Produced via immunoSEQ multiplex PCR; TCRdb's table is partial and in-frame only. This sample has some 100,000 clones, with almost 90% found just once. The sample taken for sequencing was PBMCs. The receptors shown here come from a woman aged 18-29 years in good health and CMV-seronegative.

The chain couples TRBV6-5 to TRBJ1-2; 8 bases are shared with TRBD1. CDR1 MNHEY and CDR2 SVGAGI come from the germline V gene. CDR3 length: 14 amino acids. Trimming removed 7 bases from V and 4 bases from J; junction bases left unmatched: 8. For the CDR3, the DNA is TGTGCCAGCACCTACCGACAGGGGACCTATGGCTACACCTTC. This translates into CASTYRQGTYGYTF.

V and J are TRBV30 and TRBJ2-7, with a weak D call TRBD1 (6 bases). Trimming removed 0 bases from V and 2 bases from J, with 17 bases in between. The CDR3 runs 16 residues. Germline CDR1 GTSNPN, CDR2 SVGIG (reference sequence). The CDR3 reads CAWSVLRTAHPYEQYF. CDR3 sequence (DNA): TGTGCCTGGAGTGTACTGAGGACAGCACACCCCTACGAGCAGTACTTC.

The V call is TRBV6-5, the J call TRBJ2-2; 7 bases match TRBD1. V lost 10 bases and J lost 5; bases outside the gene matches: 13. The CDR3 sequence is 15 residues long. The germline gives CDR1 MNHEY, CDR2 SVGAGI. CDR3: CAISRDRRGTGELFF. The DNA for the CDR3 is TGTGCCATTAGCCGGGACAGAAGAGGAACCGGGGAGCTGTTTTTT.

This sequence joins TRBV5-4 and TRBJ2-7, with a possible D match to TRBD1 (5 bases). This CDR3 comprises 13 residues. Looked up from germline, CDR1 is SGHNT and CDR2 is YYREEE (reference sequence). The V gene lost 2 bases and the J gene lost 4 bases, with 10 bases spanning the gap. The CDR3 coding sequence is TGTGCCAGCAGCTTCGGAAAGGGGTACGAGCAGTACTTC. Protein sequence: CASSFGKGYEQYF.

This chain joins TRBV7-9 and TRBJ1-1, with 7 bases fitting TRBD1. The CDR3 runs to 14 residues. Germline V lookup: CDR1 SEHNR, CDR2 FQNEAQ (reference sequence). Unmatched junction bases numbered 2, after V lost 4 bases and J lost 0 bases. The chain's CDR3 is CASSSGTVNTEAFF. Here the CDR3 DNA reads TGTGCCAGCAGCTCGGGGACAGTGAACACTGAAGCTTTCTTT.

The V call is TRBV29-1, the J call TRBJ1-2; D gene uncertain. The CDR3 covers 11 residues. Germline CDR1 reads SQVTM; CDR2 reads ANQGSEA. V was shortened by 7 bases and J by 0 bases, with 6 bases between the two germline ends. CDR3 in amino acids: CSELTNYGYTF. In nucleotides, the CDR3 is TGCAGCGAGCTGACTAACTATGGCTACACCTTC.

This sequence joins TRBV27 and TRBJ1-4; no clear D. The CDR3 is 14 amino acids. Germline values: CDR1 MNHEY, CDR2 SMNVEV (reference sequence). V was pared by 3 bases and J by 4 bases, with 9 bases between. CDR3 in DNA: TGTGCCAGCAGTTTCACAGCTCTTAATGAAAAACTGTTTTTT. Protein sequence: CASSFTALNEKLFF. The complete variable domain, with remaining parts taken from reference TRBV27 and TRBJ1-4, reads EAQVTQNPRYLITVTGKKLTVTCSQNMNHEYMSWYRQDPGLGLRQIYYSMNVEVTDKGDVPEGYKVSRKEKRNFPLILESPSPNQTSLYFCASSFTALNEKLFFGSGTQLSVL.

The V gene is TRBV5-4, the J gene TRBJ2-5; D unresolved. The CDR3 length is 15 residues. V lost 0 bases, J lost 5 bases, and 14 bases lay in between. CDR1 is SGHNT, CDR2 YYREEE, per germline (reference sequence). The DNA of the CDR3 is TGTGCCAGCAGCTTGGGGGCCGAGCCGGCGGAGACCCAGTACTTC. This encodes CASSLGAEPAETQYF.

Regarding this clone: Relative to the germline gene, one junction end is altered; a read error may explain this. The V call is TRBV7-2, the J call TRBJ2-5, with D possibly matching TRBD1 (6 bases). CDR3 size: 13 residues. Germline V CDR1 and CDR2: SGHTA, FQGNSA. The CDR3 region is CASSLEGHRARNF. As DNA, the CDR3 is TGTGCCAGCAGCTTAGAGGGACACCGCGCCAGGAACTTC. The full variable domain, its missing parts supplied by reference TRBV7-2 and TRBJ2-5, is GAGVSQSPSNKVTEKGKDVELRCDPISGHTALYWYRQSLGQGLEFLIYFQGNSAPDKSGLPSDRFSAERTGGSVSTLTIQRTQQEDSAVYLCASSLEGHRARNFGPGTRLLVL.